This T cell receptor beta chain was obtained from a study of T-cell reconstitution after alpha-beta-depleted transplantation in children. Study conclusions and caveats: Hyperexpanded clones declined; after one year, newly produced T cells mostly supplied diversity.

This CDR3 contains 13 residues. Germline CDR1 is DFQATT and CDR2 is SNEGSKA (reference sequence). V was trimmed by 5 bases and J by 4 bases, leaving 13 bases between them. Many counts were recorded for this clonotype. What it binds is not known. Unique molecular identifiers were incorporated when the TCRbeta library was constructed. TCRdb reprocessed the PCR reads with MiXCR, giving one entry per CDR3 protein. The data contain hundreds of thousands of distinct CDR3 sequences, almost 8% of them singletons. The V gene is TRBV20-1, the J gene TRBJ2-3; D is unresolved. This clonotype originated in a female patient aged 2-15 years who had a stem cell transplant for Fanconi anemia, so the T cells may come from the graft donor. Source: peripheral blood, taken 360 days after TCRalphabeta/CD19-depleted stem cell transplant. DNA of the CDR3: TGCAGTGCTCGACCCACGTTCGCAGATACGCAGTATTTT. Amino acids: CSARPTFADTQYF.